One sample yielded the 17 T cell receptor beta chains listed below, sequenced in a study of blood T cells in healthy people across ages. PCR was performed a second time for roughly 6 to 12 cycles using a sample-barcoded 5' primer and a J-beta primer mix. TCRdb re-called the 5' RACE reads with MiXCR, one entry per CDR3 protein. The repertoire holds a few hundred thousand distinct CDR3 sequences, with about 26% as singletons. These data were also reused for a study on T cells of mothers and their children.

The source material was blood. The receptor source for this set is a boy between 2 and 15 years old in good health.

The chain links TRBV7-9 to TRBJ2-1, with 7 nucleotides matching TRBD1. This CDR3 has 15 amino acids. The V gene's germline CDR1 is SEHNR and CDR2 FQNEAQ (reference sequence). The ends lost 1 base at V and 4 bases at J; junction bases unmatched: 4. This chain's CDR3 is CASSLVGGQYNEQFF. The CDR3 bases are TGTGCCAGCAGCTTAGTAGGGGGCCAGTACAATGAGCAGTTCTTC. The full variable domain, its missing parts supplied by reference TRBV7-9 and TRBJ2-1, is DTGVSQNPRHKITKRGQNVTFRCDPISEHNRLYWYRQTLGQGPEFLTYFQNEAQLEKSRLLSDRFSAERPKGSFSTLEIQRTEQGDSAMYLCASSLVGGQYNEQFFGPGTRLTVL.

The chain employs TRBV5-6 and TRBJ2-6; D is unclear. Trimming took 0 bases from V and 2 from J, leaving 9 bases between them. The CDR3 is made up of 16 amino acids. CDR1 is SGHDT, CDR2 YYEEEE, per germline. CDR3 sequence (DNA): TGTGCCAGCAGCTTGGAGGTCGTTGCTGGGGCCAACGTCCTGACTTTC. Protein product: CASSLEVVAGANVLTF.

This sequence joins TRBV4-2 and TRBJ2-7; TRBD2 matches at 9 bases. Germline trimming cut 1 base from V and 5 bases from J; bases unmatched to any gene: 6. The CDR3 has 15 residues. Germline V gene sequence: CDR1 LGHNA, CDR2 YNFKEQ. In DNA, the CDR3 is TGTGCCAGCAGCCAAGTTAATAGCGGGAGCCACGAGCAGTACTTC. Protein product: CASSQVNSGSHEQYF.

This sequence joins TRBV3-1 and TRBJ1-3; D gene unclear. The V and J ends lost 0 bases and 1 base respectively, with 7 bases between them. The CDR3 has 15 amino acids. CDR1 is LGHDT, CDR2 YNNKEL, per germline (reference sequence). The CDR3 sequence is CASSQDLVSGNTIYF. CDR3 coding DNA: TGTGCCAGCAGCCAAGATCTGGTTTCTGGAAACACCATATATTTT.

The chain joins TRBV10-1 to TRBJ2-3; D ambiguous. The V end lost 3 bases, the J end lost 4 bases, and 17 bases lay between the germline ends. Germline CDR1 WNHNN, CDR2 SYGVQD (reference sequence). This CDR3 comprises 16 residues. CDR3 loop: CASSDRKASGADTQYF. The CDR3 nucleotides read TGCGCCAGCAGTGATAGGAAGGCTAGTGGAGCAGATACGCAGTATTTT.

Note on this clonotype: This could be a read error, since a much larger clone is one nucleotide away. This chain uses TRBV12-3 or TRBV12-4 with TRBJ2-6; D remains unclear. The CDR3 extends over 15 amino acids. CDR3 DNA sequence: TGTGCCTGCAGTTTTGACATCTCTGGGGCCAACGTCCTGACTTTC. This sequence encodes CACSFDISGANVLTF.

This clonotype has more than one count but fewer than ten. J is TRBJ2-4 and V is TRBV7-8; D assignment may be TRBD1 or TRBD2 (5 bases each). The CDR3 is 18 residues long. Germline V CDR1 and CDR2: SGHVS, FQNEAQ. Trimming stripped 2 bases from V and 0 bases from J, with 17 bases between. In DNA, the CDR3 is TGTGCCAGCAGCTTAAGCGGAGCAGGGTCATTAGCCAAAAACATTCAGTACTTC. Its protein is CASSLSGAGSLAKNIQYF.

V and J are TRBV20-1 and TRBJ2-5; 7 nucleotides match TRBD2. The germline gives CDR1 DFQATT, CDR2 SNEGSKA (reference sequence). CDR3 length: 13 residues. Germline trimming cut 6 bases from V and 6 bases from J; bases unmatched to any gene: 10. CDR3 sequence: CSAGGESGKTQYF. CDR3 bases: TGCAGTGCGGGGGGAGAGAGCGGGAAGACCCAGTACTTC.

The V gene is TRBV4-2, the J gene TRBJ1-1; no firm D call. The CDR3 length is 15 residues. Germline CDR1 is LGHNA and CDR2 is YNFKEQ. V lost 3 bases, J lost 3 bases, and 14 bases lay in between. This chain's CDR3 is CASSQPKRVDTEAFF. The CDR3 DNA reads TGTGCCAGCAGCCAGCCTAAAAGGGTGGACACTGAAGCTTTCTTT.

This clonotype showed up just a few times. The rearrangement uses TRBV20-1 and TRBJ2-7; 8 bases align to TRBD1. The CDR3 contains 13 residues. J lost 7 bases, V lost 2 bases, and 7 bases had no gene match. Germline assignment: CDR1 DFQATT and CDR2 SNEGSKA (reference sequence). The chain's CDR3 is CSARTQGAGEQYF. The CDR3 nucleotides are TGCAGTGCTAGAACGCAGGGGGCGGGGGAGCAGTACTTC.

This clonotype appeared a few times. The rearrangement uses TRBV12-3 or TRBV12-4 and TRBJ1-1; 8 bases match TRBD1. This CDR3 spans 14 amino acids. With V trimmed by 6 bases and J by 5 bases, 8 bases remained unmatched. CDR3 bases: TGTGCCAGCAGGCGATCCGACAGGGGAACTGAAGCTTTCTTT. It encodes CASRRSDRGTEAFF.

In its sample, this clonotype was seen a few times. J is TRBJ2-5 and V is TRBV9; a weak D match, TRBD1 (6 bases). The J call is in doubt because the DNA end fits TRBJ2-7 better. Germline V gives CDR1 SGDLS, CDR2 YYNGEE. This CDR3 is built from 14 residues. The DNA of the CDR3 is TGTGCCAGCAGCCCAGGGGCCATGCCCTACGAGCAGTACTTC. Protein product: CASSPGAMPYEQYF.

The chain employs TRBV7-2 and TRBJ1-2, with D possibly being TRBD1 (5 bases). The length of the CDR3 is 14 residues. Germline values: CDR1 SGHTA, CDR2 FQGNSA. Between the trimmed V and J ends, which lost 6 bases and 6 bases, there was a span of 17 bases. CDR3 loop: CASRSGGKKDGYTF. In DNA, the CDR3 is TGTGCCAGCAGGTCGGGGGGGAAAAAGGATGGCTACACCTTC.

The rearrangement uses TRBV11-2 and TRBJ2-7; the D is unclear. V was trimmed by 1 base and J by 3 bases, leaving 7 bases between them. Germline V gene sequence: CDR1 SGHAT, CDR2 FQNNGV. The CDR3 extends over 13 amino acids. In DNA, the CDR3 is TGTGCCAGCAGCTTAGCGGCCGACTACGAGCAGTACTTC. Translating gives CASSLAADYEQYF. The full variable domain, with the rest looked up from reference TRBV11-2 and TRBJ2-7, is EAGVAQSPRYKIIEKRQSVAFWCNPISGHATLYWYQQILGQGPKLLIQFQNNGVVDDSQLPKDRFSAERLKGVDSTLKIQPAKLEDSAVYLCASSLAADYEQYFGPGTRLTVT.

This clonotype has more than one count but fewer than ten. The chain uses TRBV7-9 and TRBJ2-6; 8 nucleotides agree with TRBD1. Germline values: CDR1 SEHNR, CDR2 FQNEAQ (reference sequence). The CDR3 covers 19 residues. Trimming cost V 2 bases and J 0 bases; bases outside gene matches: 9. CDR3 bases: TGTGCCAGCAGCTTATCCCCGGACAGGGAACCCTCTGGGGCCAACGTCCTGACTTTC. Translation: CASSLSPDREPSGANVLTF.

The chain carries TRBV29-1 and TRBJ2-6; D uncertain. With 6 bases removed from V and 2 bases from J, the gap between germline ends came to 5 bases. CDR1 and CDR2 from the germline V gene are SQVTM and ANQGSEA. CDR3 length: 12 residues. The CDR3 protein is CSVRTGANVLTF. As DNA, the CDR3 is TGCAGCGTAAGAACTGGGGCCAACGTCCTGACTTTC.

The chain combines TRBV6-6 with TRBJ2-7, with a possible D match to TRBD1 (6 bases). The CDR3 sequence is 13 residues long. Germline V gene lookup returns CDR1 MNHNY and CDR2 SVGAGI (reference sequence). Trimming left V 6 bases short and J 1 base short, with 10 bases between. The CDR3 here is CASSRGQSYEQYF. DNA for the CDR3: TGTGCCAGCAGCCGAGGACAGTCCTACGAGCAGTACTTC.